This TCR beta chain was retrieved from a study of shared clonotypes between healthy human individuals. About the study: Per donor, CD8 memory used one plate, CD8 naive used two, CD4 memory used three and CD4 naive used three.

Study-wide findings and caveats: The naive CD4 repertoires of a handful of donors were compared, and roughly 5% of clonotypes were shared. What limited the represented genetic and exposure-history diversity was the small number of donors.

Only in-frame clones appear in the TCRdb table, and some are missing; sequencing was by immunoSEQ multiplex PCR. Among approximately 350,000 clones, about 96% were seen once, and the ten largest hold about 0.32%. CDR1 and CDR2 (germline): SGHRS, YFSETQ. The trim removed 4 bases at V and 8 bases at J, leaving 8 bases unmatched. This CDR3 has 14 amino acids. A remark on this clone: Its antigen remains unidentified.

The specimen sequenced was memory CD8+ T cells sorted from blood. Subset denoted: CD45RO+ cells pooled with CCR7-negative TemRA cells. The chain recombines TRBV5-1 with TRBJ1-4; 7 bases align to TRBD1. The clonotype comes from a man aged 30-40 years in good health. The DNA for the CDR3 is TGCGCCAGCAGCATAACGACAGGGATCGAAAAACTGTTTTTT. Its protein is CASSITTGIEKLFF.